This T cell receptor (beta chain) was sequenced in a study of T cells in Graves' hyperthyroidism and ophthalmopathy. Whole-study results and caveats: The authors' 13 V-J model separated ophthalmopathy from stable hyperthyroidism. Clonotypes that were expanded in thyroid above 0.001 mostly appeared in blood too.

The TCR beta CDR3 regions underwent amplification using RNA transcripts as the source. In the first-round RT-PCR of the TCR CDR3, the HTBI primer set was used. TCRdb processed the multiplex PCR reads anew with MiXCR; each CDR3 protein has one entry. This sample yields about 540,000 distinct CDR3 sequences, of which 40% to 55% are seen a single time; roughly 8.2% belongs to the top ten. Uncontrolled infections, other autoimmune diseases, pregnancy or lactation led to exclusion of patients. With regard to this clonotype: The antigen is not known.

The germline V and J ends were trimmed by 6 bases and 4 bases, with 15 bases remaining between them. The CDR3 consists of 13 residues. CDR1 and CDR2 from the germline V gene are SQVTM and ANQGSEA. The source of this sequence is a woman aged 18-30 years with Graves' hyperthyroidism. V and J are TRBV29-1 and TRBJ1-2; D gene uncertain. Sample: peripheral blood or thyroid tissue (not recorded which). The CDR3 loop reads CSVGDYMSYGYTF. The CDR3 DNA follows: TGCAGCGTGGGAGATTACATGAGCTATGGCTACACCTTC.